This T cell receptor (beta chain) is from a study of T cell repertoires and HLA-DP antigens. Study background: One stimulator alloantigen differed from self by one groove amino acid; the other by ten.

Details on this clone: The target antigen is unknown.

Pre-culture CD4+ samples were sequenced deeply, targeting fewer than 250,000 T cell genomes. Here immunoSEQ multiplex PCR was the method, and the copy in TCRdb shows in-frame clones only, minus some. The sample has 85,000 to 90,000 clones, roughly nine tenths seen once; the top ten hold about 1.7%. Study-level results: Clones undetected before culture averaged about 35% against one allele and 50.6% against the other. Naive and memory CD4+ cells were analysed together, not apart.

From germline, CDR1 is GTSNPN and CDR2 SVGIG (reference sequence). The CDR3 has 16 residues. The germline V and J ends were trimmed by 4 bases and 6 bases, with 24 bases remaining between them. The sequencing input was CD4+ T cells from PBMCs. The chain uses TRBV30 and TRBJ1-1; D uncertain. The sequence derives from a man over 45 in good health and CMV-seronegative. The CDR3 nucleotides are TGTGCCTGGATCGACGCGGAGGAGAAGGGAAGGTCTGAAGCTTTCTTT. It translates to CAWIDAEEKGRSEAFF.